This paragraph reports one T cell receptor (beta chain). Time point: pretreatment peripheral blood. These data originate in a study of PD-L1 blockade in urothelial cancer. Repertoires were generated with immunoSEQ multiplex PCR, while TCRdb's copy carries only in-frame clones and drops some. The table has about 72,000 clones, approximately 86% seen once. Per the germline V gene, CDR1 is SEHNR and CDR2 is FQNEAQ (reference sequence). V dropped 2 bases and J dropped 6; count of bases not matched to a gene: 11. The CDR3 loop spans 16 amino acids. The sample consisted of PBMCs, taken around atezolizumab (anti-PD-L1) treatment. The rearrangement uses TRBV7-9 and TRBJ1-1; 8 bases agree with TRBD1. This receptor was taken from a man in his 60s with urothelial cancer. The DNA of the CDR3 is TGTGCCAGCAGCTTACGCTCGGGACAGGCTAAGGCTGAAGCTTTCTTT. Protein sequence: CASSLRSGQAKAEAFF.